The rows below give T cell receptor beta chains drawn from one sample of a study of T-cell reconstitution after alpha-beta-depleted transplantation in children. MiXCR was run by TCRdb on the PCR reads, yielding one entry per CDR3 protein. The sample shows about 610,000 distinct CDR3 sequences, more than 20% of them seen only once. The sample here was PBMCs, taken before TCRalphabeta/CD19-depleted stem cell transplant. Every receptor here comes from a boy younger than two with Wiskott-Aldrich syndrome, due to receive a stem cell transplant. Both conserved end residues are part of each CDR3. Fields, in order: J gene, V gene, D gene, clone size, CDR3 protein, CDR3 DNA. D genes are given only for firm matches. A row's size may be missing; if present it is once, few, many or a size class.

>TRBJ2-1|TRBV20-1|TRBD2|NA
CSARVFGTSSYNEQFF
TGCAGTGCTAGAGTCTTTGGGACTAGCTCCTACAATGAGCAGTTCTTC
>TRBJ2-1|TRBV5-1|NA|few
CASSTGGSSRGWEQFF
TGCGCCAGCAGCACTGGAGGTAGCAGCCGTGGGTGGGAGCAGTTCTTC
>TRBJ1-5|TRBV6-4|NA|NA
CASSESRGQPQHF
TGTGCCAGCAGTGAGTCGCGGGGCCAGCCCCAGCATTTT
>TRBJ2-1|TRBV11-1|TRBD2|NA
CASSPIDMTSGSLGEQFF
TGTGCCAGCAGCCCGATCGACATGACTAGCGGGAGTCTCGGTGAGCAGTTCTTC
>TRBJ2-7|TRBV14|TRBD2|NA
CASSQRVGRAPEQYF
TGTGCCAGCAGCCAACGGGTCGGGAGGGCTCCCGAGCAGTACTTC
>TRBJ2-7|TRBV7-2|TRBD1|NA
CASSRTGGGTYEQYF
TGTGCCAGCAGCCGGACAGGGGGTGGTACCTACGAGCAGTACTTC
>TRBJ2-5|TRBV20-1|TRBD2|NA
CSAIQAGGEETQYF
TGCAGTGCAATCCAAGCGGGAGGAGAAGAGACCCAGTACTTC
>TRBJ2-3|TRBV6-1|NA|NA
CASSERPGIDTQYF
TGTGCCAGCAGTGAAAGACCGGGAATAGATACGCAGTATTTT
>TRBJ2-1|TRBV6-5|TRBD2|few
CASSYSNGGVEQFF
TGTGCCAGCAGTTACTCCAATGGGGGGGTCGAGCAGTTCTTC
>TRBJ1-4|TRBV10-3|TRBD1|NA
CATRTGEKLFF
TGTGCCACCCGGACAGGGGAAAAACTGTTTTTT
>TRBJ2-3|TRBV6-5|NA|NA
CASSYSGPGTDTQYF
TGTGCCAGCAGTTACTCCGGTCCAGGCACAGATACGCAGTATTTT
>TRBJ2-3|TRBV5-1|NA|few
CASSLRGDTDTQYF
TGCGCCAGCAGCTTGAGGGGTGACACAGATACGCAGTATTTT
>TRBJ2-7|TRBV29-1|TRBD1|few
CSGERGTGPYEQYF
TGCAGCGGAGAAAGGGGGACAGGACCCTACGAGCAGTACTTC
>TRBJ1-1|TRBV7-8|NA|NA
CASSLDTGFRSPYTEAFF
TGTGCCAGCAGCTTAGACACGGGTTTTCGGAGTCCCTACACTGAAGCTTTCTTT
>TRBJ2-7|TRBV12-3/TRBV12-4|NA|many
CASSFTGSYEQYF
TGTGCCAGCAGTTTTACAGGGTCCTACGAGCAGTACTTC
>TRBJ2-7|TRBV20-1|NA|NA
CSASLTHKDLTYEQYF
TGCAGTGCTAGTTTGACTCATAAAGACCTAACCTACGAGCAGTACTTC
>TRBJ2-1|TRBV5-1|TRBD2|few
CASSSTPLAPSYNEQFF
TGCGCCAGCAGCTCTACCCCACTAGCGCCATCCTACAATGAGCAGTTCTTC
>TRBJ2-1|TRBV27|TRBD1|NA
CASRDRADEQFF
TGTGCCAGCCGGGACAGGGCTGATGAGCAGTTCTTC
>TRBJ2-3|TRBV29-1|NA|few
CSFGRRTDTQYF
TGCAGCTTTGGACGGCGCACAGATACGCAGTATTTT
>TRBJ2-1|TRBV5-1|NA|few
CASSPSLVLVNEQFF
TGCGCCAGCAGCCCGAGTCTAGTTTTAGTCAATGAGCAGTTCTTC
>TRBJ2-7|TRBV3-1|TRBD1|NA
CASSQGSGGQQYF
TGTGCCAGCAGCCAAGGGTCAGGGGGCCAGCAGTACTTC
>TRBJ2-1|TRBV12-3/TRBV12-4|NA|few
CASSLDGGHEQFF
TGTGCCAGCAGTTTAGACGGCGGGCATGAGCAGTTCTTC
>TRBJ2-4|TRBV9|TRBD2|NA
CASSTRLAGGTKNIQYF
TGTGCCAGCAGCACTAGACTAGCGGGAGGGACGAAAAACATTCAGTACTTC
>TRBJ1-4|TRBV5-1|NA|few
CASSLPSTGREEKLFF
TGCGCCAGCAGCTTGCCATCGACAGGCCGGGAGGAAAAACTGTTTTTT
>TRBJ2-2|TRBV12-3/TRBV12-4|NA|many
CASSLIAGELFF
TGTGCCAGCAGTTTAATAGCCGGGGAGCTGTTTTTT
>TRBJ2-5|TRBV12-3/TRBV12-4|NA|few
CASSFWGSETQYF
TGTGCCAGCAGTTTTTGGGGGTCAGAGACCCAGTACTTC
>TRBJ2-4|TRBV20-1|NA|few
CSATDFLAKNIQYF
TGCAGTGCAACGGATTTCCTAGCCAAAAACATTCAGTACTTC
>TRBJ1-2|TRBV24-1|TRBD1|few
CATSEPGQGPLTF
TGTGCCACCAGTGAGCCCGGACAGGGTCCGTTAACCTTC
>TRBJ1-5|TRBV27|NA|NA
CASSPYSGSGNQPQHF
TGTGCCAGCAGTCCGTATTCGGGGTCCGGCAATCAGCCCCAGCATTTT
>TRBJ1-5|TRBV12-3/TRBV12-4|NA|few
CASSSLMGQPQHF
TGTGCCAGCAGTTCGCTTATGGGTCAGCCCCAGCATTTT
>TRBJ2-1|TRBV20-1|NA|NA
CSARSGNEFF
TGCAGTGCTAGGTCCGGGAATGAGTTCTTC
>TRBJ2-3|TRBV10-3|TRBD2|few
CAISEVLAGSIGTQYF
TGTGCCATCAGTGAGGTACTAGCGGGTTCGATCGGTACGCAGTATTTT
>TRBJ2-1|TRBV20-1|TRBD2|NA
CCAKKLAGGLLNAQFF
TGCTGTGCTAAAAAGTTAGCGGGAGGGCTGCTCAATGCGCAGTTCTTC
>TRBJ1-1|TRBV28|NA|NA
CASRVVETEAFF
TGTGCCAGCAGGGTGGTGGAGACTGAAGCTTTCTTT
>TRBJ2-5|TRBV11-1|TRBD2|NA
CASSLRPSGRETQYF
TGTGCCAGCAGCTTGCGCCCTAGCGGGAGAGAGACCCAGTACTTC
>TRBJ1-1|TRBV20-1|NA|NA
CSAGKDANTEAFF
TGCAGTGCTGGAAAAGACGCGAACACTGAAGCTTTCTTT
>TRBJ2-1|TRBV5-1|TRBD1|few
CASSLGGQGARNEQFF
TGCGCCAGCAGCCTGGGGGGACAGGGGGCGCGCAATGAGCAGTTCTTC
>TRBJ2-5|TRBV2|NA|NA
CASSEAGIETQYF
TGTGCCAGCAGTGAAGCGGGAATAGAGACCCAGTACTTC
>TRBJ1-1|TRBV2|NA|NA
CASSRPAGNTEAFF
TGTGCCAGCAGTAGACCGGCGGGAAACACTGAAGCTTTCTTT
>TRBJ1-1|TRBV5-1|NA|few
CASSIQEGAAEAFF
TGCGCCAGCAGCATACAGGAAGGAGCTGCTGAAGCTTTCTTT
>TRBJ2-2|TRBV15|NA|few
CATSRGLRTGTGELFF
TGTGCCACCAGCAGAGGGTTGCGCACGGGAACCGGGGAGCTGTTTTTT
>TRBJ2-7|TRBV5-1|NA|NA
CASSTADGNEQYF
TGCGCCAGCAGCACCGCCGACGGCAACGAGCAGTACTTC
>TRBJ2-1|TRBV29-1|NA|few
CSVVGRVNEQFF
TGCAGCGTTGTAGGTAGAGTTAATGAGCAGTTCTTC
>TRBJ2-7|TRBV11-2|TRBD2|few
CASSLAGGLNEQYF
TGTGCCAGCAGCCTAGCGGGAGGGCTCAACGAGCAGTACTTC
>TRBJ1-4|TRBV7-9|NA|NA
CASSLSWQNEKLFF
TGTGCCAGCAGCTTATCTTGGCAGAATGAAAAACTGTTTTTT
>TRBJ2-7|TRBV12-3/TRBV12-4|NA|few
CASSYAERPYEQYF
TGTGCCAGCAGTTACGCTGAGAGGCCCTACGAGCAGTACTTC
>TRBJ2-2|TRBV14|NA|few
CASSQRLTTGELFF
TGTGCCAGCAGCCAAAGGTTAACAACCGGGGAGCTGTTTTTT
>TRBJ1-4|TRBV27|NA|few
CASSYLRGTTNEKLFF
TGTGCCAGCAGTTACCTTAGAGGGACAACTAATGAAAAACTGTTTTTT
>TRBJ2-3|TRBV5-1|NA|NA
CASSWSSSDTQYF
TGCGCCAGCAGCTGGTCTAGTTCAGATACGCAGTATTTT
>TRBJ2-7|TRBV7-2|TRBD2|NA
CASSLGGRNPYEQYF
TGTGCCAGCAGCTTAGGCGGGAGAAACCCCTACGAGCAGTACTTC
>TRBJ2-7|TRBV5-1|TRBD2|NA
CASSVASGRVLYEQYF
TGCGCCAGCAGCGTCGCTAGCGGGAGGGTCCTCTACGAGCAGTACTTC
>TRBJ1-6|TRBV6-1|NA|few
CASSRKGGGDSPLHF
TGTGCCAGCAGCCGTAAGGGGGGAGGAGATTCACCCCTCCACTTT